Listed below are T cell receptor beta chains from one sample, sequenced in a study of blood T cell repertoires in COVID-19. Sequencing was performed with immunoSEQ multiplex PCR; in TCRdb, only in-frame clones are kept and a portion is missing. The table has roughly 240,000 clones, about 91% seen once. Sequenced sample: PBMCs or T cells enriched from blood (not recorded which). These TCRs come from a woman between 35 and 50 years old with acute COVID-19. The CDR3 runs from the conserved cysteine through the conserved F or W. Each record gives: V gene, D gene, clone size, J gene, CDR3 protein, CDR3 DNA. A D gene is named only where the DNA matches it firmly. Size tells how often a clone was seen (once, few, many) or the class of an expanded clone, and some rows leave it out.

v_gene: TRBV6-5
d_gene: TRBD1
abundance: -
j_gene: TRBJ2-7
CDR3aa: CASSSPTGHEQYF
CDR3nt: TGTGCCAGCAGTTCCCCGACAGGGCACGAGCAGTACTTC

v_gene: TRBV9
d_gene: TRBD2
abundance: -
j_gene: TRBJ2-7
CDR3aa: CASSVGLAARFTYEQYF
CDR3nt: TGTGCCAGCAGCGTGGGACTAGCGGCACGTTTTACCTACGAGCAGTACTTC

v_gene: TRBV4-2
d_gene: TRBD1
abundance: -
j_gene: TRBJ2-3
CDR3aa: CASSQDRDRALRGTDTQYF
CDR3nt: TGTGCCAGCAGCCAAGATCGGGACAGGGCTTTAAGAGGCACAGATACGCAGTATTTT

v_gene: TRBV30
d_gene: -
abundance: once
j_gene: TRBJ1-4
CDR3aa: CAWSLTTNEKLFF
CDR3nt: TGTGCCTGGAGTCTAACAACTAATGAAAAACTGTTTTTT

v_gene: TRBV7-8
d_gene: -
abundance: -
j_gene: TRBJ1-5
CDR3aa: CASSLQGAPNQPQHF
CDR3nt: TGTGCCAGCAGCTTGCAGGGTGCCCCCAATCAGCCCCAGCATTTT

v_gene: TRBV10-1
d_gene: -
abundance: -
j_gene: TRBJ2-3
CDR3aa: CASSERGPVDTQYF
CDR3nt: TGCGCCAGCAGTGAGCGGGGTCCGGTGGATACGCAGTATTTT

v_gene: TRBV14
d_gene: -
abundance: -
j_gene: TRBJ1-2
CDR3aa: CASSPTGGGSDYTF
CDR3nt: TGTGCCAGCAGCCCGACGGGGGGAGGGTCGGACTACACCTTC

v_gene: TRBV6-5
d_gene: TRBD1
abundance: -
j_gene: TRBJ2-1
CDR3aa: CASKEDRARNEQFF
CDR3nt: TGTGCCAGCAAAGAGGACAGGGCTAGGAATGAGCAGTTCTTC

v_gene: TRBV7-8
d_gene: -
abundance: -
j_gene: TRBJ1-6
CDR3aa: CASSLGGLRGSPLHF
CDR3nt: TGTGCCAGCAGCTTAGGGGGACTGCGGGGTTCACCCCTCCACTTT

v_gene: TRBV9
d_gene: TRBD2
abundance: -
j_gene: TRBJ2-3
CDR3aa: CASSISSGSLTDTQYF
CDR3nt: TGTGCCAGCAGTATCTCTAGCGGGAGTTTGACAGATACGCAGTATTTT

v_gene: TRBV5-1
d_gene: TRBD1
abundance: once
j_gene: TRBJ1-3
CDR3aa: CASSLGTGGNTIYF
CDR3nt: TGCGCCAGCAGCTTAGGGACAGGAGGAAACACCATATATTTT

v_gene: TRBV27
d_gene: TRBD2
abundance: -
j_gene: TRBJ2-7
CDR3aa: CASSFGEGYEQYF
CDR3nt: TGTGCCAGCAGTTTTGGGGAGGGCTACGAGCAGTACTTC

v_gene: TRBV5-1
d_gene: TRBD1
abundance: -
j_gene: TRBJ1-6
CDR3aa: CASSDGQAYNSPLHF
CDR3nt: TGCGCCAGCAGCGATGGACAGGCCTATAATTCACCCCTCCACTTT

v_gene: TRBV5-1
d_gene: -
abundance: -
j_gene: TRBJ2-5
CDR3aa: CASSLVGTNQETQYF
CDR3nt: TGCGCCAGCAGCTTGGTCGGGACAAACCAAGAGACCCAGTACTTC

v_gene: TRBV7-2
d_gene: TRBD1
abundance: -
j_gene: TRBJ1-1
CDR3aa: CASSLTGGMNTEAFF
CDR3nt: TGTGCCAGCAGCCTGACAGGGGGAATGAACACTGAAGCTTTCTTT

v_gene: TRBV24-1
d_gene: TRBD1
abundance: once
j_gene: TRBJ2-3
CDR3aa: CATSDLTGQLYF
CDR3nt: TGTGCCACCAGTGATTTGACGGGACAGCTGTATTTT

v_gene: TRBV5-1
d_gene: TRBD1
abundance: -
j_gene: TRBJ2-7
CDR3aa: CASSHGGSGQSYEQYF
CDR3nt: TGCGCCAGCAGCCATGGGGGCTCGGGACAGAGCTACGAGCAGTACTTC

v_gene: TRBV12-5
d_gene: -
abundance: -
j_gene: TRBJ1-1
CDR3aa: CASGLDTQNTEAFF
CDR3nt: TGTGCTAGTGGTTTGGATACACAGAACACTGAAGCTTTCTTT

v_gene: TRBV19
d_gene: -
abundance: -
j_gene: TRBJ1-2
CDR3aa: CASSMQWTAPNGYTF
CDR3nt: TGTGCCAGTAGTATGCAATGGACAGCGCCAAACGGCTACACCTTC

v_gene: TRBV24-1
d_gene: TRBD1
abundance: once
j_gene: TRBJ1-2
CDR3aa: CATSRQGSNYGYTF
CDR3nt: TGTGCCACCAGTAGACAGGGCAGTAACTATGGCTACACCTTC

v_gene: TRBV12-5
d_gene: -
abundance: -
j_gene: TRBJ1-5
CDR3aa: CASGREGENQPQHF
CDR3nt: TGTGCTAGTGGTCGAGAGGGGGAGAATCAGCCCCAGCATTTT

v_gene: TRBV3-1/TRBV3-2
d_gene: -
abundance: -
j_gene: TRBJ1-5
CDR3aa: CASSQGREGQPQHF
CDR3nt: TGTGCCAGCAGCCAAGGTAGGGAGGGTCAGCCCCAGCATTTT

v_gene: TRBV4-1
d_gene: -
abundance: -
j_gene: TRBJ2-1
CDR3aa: CASSPVASSYNEQFF
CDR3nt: TGCGCCAGCAGTCCCGTCGCGAGCTCCTACAATGAGCAGTTCTTC

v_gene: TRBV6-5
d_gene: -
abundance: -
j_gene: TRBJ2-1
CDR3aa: CASTHGGENNEQFF
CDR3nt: TGTGCCAGCACCCACGGAGGGGAAAACAATGAGCAGTTCTTC

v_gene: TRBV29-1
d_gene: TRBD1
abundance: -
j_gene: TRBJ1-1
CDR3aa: CSVTQGANTEAFF
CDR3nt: TGCAGCGTGACGCAGGGGGCTAACACTGAAGCTTTCTTT

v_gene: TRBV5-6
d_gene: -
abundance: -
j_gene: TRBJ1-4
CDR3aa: CASSVRVGKYEKLFF
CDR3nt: TGTGCCAGCAGCGTGAGGGTAGGGAAGTACGAAAAACTGTTTTTT

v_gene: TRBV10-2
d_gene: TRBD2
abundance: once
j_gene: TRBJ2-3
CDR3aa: CASRTSGTDTQYF
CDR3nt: TGCGCCAGCCGAACTAGCGGCACAGATACGCAGTATTTT

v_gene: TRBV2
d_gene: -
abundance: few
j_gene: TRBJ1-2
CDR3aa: CASSENRAGGYTF
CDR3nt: TGTGCCAGCAGTGAGAACAGGGCAGGCGGCTACACCTTC

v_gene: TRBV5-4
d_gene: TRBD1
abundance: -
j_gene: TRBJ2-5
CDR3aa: CASSSRQGADYF
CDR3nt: TGTGCCAGCAGCTCGAGGCAGGGGGCCGACTACTTC

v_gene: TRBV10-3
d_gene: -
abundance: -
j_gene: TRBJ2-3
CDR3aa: CAILGLGQPDTQYF
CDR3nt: TGTGCCATCCTCGGTCTAGGACAGCCAGATACGCAGTATTTT

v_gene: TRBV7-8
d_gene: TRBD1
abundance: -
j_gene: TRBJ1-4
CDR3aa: CASTPPNRGREKLFF
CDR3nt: TGTGCCAGCACCCCCCCAAACAGGGGGCGTGAAAAACTGTTTTTT

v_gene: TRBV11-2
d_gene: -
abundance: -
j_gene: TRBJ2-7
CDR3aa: CASSPWSDSSYEQYF
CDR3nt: TGTGCCAGCAGTCCTTGGTCAGACAGCTCCTACGAGCAGTACTTC

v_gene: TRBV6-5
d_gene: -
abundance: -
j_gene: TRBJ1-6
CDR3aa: CASSPNRDNSPLHF
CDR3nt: TGTGCCAGCAGTCCAAACAGGGATAATTCACCCCTCCACTTT

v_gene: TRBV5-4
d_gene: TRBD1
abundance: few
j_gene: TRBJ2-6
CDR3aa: CASSRQGGANVLTF
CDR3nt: TGTGCCAGCAGCCGACAGGGTGGGGCCAACGTCCTGACTTTC

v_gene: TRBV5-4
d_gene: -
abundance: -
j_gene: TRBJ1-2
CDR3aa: CASSLSQWTDYGYTF
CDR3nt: TGTGCCAGCAGCTTGTCCCAATGGACAGACTATGGCTACACCTTC

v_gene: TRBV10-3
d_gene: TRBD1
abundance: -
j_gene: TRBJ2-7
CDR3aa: CAISMGQGASYEQYF
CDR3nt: TGTGCCATCAGTATGGGACAGGGGGCCTCCTACGAGCAGTACTTC

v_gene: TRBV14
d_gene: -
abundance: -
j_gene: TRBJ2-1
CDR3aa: CASSQIGGKIYNEQFF
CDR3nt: TGTGCCAGCAGCCAAATTGGGGGGAAGATCTACAATGAGCAGTTCTTC

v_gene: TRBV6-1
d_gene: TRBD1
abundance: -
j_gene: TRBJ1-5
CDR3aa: CASSARGQAVNQPQHF
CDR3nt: TGTGCCAGCAGTGCAAGGGGACAGGCAGTGAATCAGCCCCAGCATTTT

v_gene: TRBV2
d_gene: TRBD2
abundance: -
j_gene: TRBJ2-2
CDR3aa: CASIPGLAGVGELFF
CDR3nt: TGTGCCAGCATTCCGGGACTAGCGGGGGTCGGGGAGCTGTTTTTT

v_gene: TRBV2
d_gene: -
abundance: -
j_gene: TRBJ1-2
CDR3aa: CASSGDMYGYTF
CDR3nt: TGTGCCAGCAGTGGGGACATGTATGGCTACACCTTC

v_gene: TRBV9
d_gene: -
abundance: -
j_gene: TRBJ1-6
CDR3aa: CASSSILGGNSPLHF
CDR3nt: TGTGCCAGCAGCTCAATACTCGGGGGGAATTCACCCCTCCACTTT

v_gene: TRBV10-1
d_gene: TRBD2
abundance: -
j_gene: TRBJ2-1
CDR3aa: CASSERASGRPHNEQFF
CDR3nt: TGCGCCAGCAGTGAGAGGGCTAGCGGGAGGCCCCACAATGAGCAGTTCTTC

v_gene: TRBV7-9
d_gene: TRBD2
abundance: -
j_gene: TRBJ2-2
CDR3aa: CASSSTSRGELFF
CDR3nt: TGTGCCAGCAGCTCGACTAGCAGAGGGGAGCTGTTTTTT

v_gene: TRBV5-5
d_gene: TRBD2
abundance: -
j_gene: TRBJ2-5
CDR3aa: CASSLGLAGAETQYF
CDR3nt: TGTGCCAGCAGCTTGGGACTAGCGGGGGCTGAGACCCAGTACTTC